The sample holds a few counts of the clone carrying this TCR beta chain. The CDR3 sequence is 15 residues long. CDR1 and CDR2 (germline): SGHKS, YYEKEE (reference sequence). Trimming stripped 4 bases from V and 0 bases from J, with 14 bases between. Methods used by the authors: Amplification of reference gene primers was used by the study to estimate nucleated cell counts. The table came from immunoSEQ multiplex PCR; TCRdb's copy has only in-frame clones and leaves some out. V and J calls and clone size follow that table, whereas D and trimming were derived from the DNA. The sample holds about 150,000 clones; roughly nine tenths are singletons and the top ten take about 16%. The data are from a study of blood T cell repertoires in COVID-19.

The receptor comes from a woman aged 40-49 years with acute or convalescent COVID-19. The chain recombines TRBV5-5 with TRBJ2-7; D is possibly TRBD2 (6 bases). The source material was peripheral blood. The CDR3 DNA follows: TGTGCCAGCAGCGAAGTAGCGGCTAGCTCCTACGAGCAGTACTTC. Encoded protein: CASSEVAASSYEQYF.